This entry is about one T cell receptor (beta chain). Its antigen is undetermined. CDR1 is SGHNT, CDR2 YENEEA, per germline. V dropped 5 bases and J dropped 5; count of bases not matched to a gene: 11. The CDR3 has 15 amino acids. This entry belongs to a study of cytotoxic CD8 clonotypes in ibrutinib-treated CLL. About the research overall: Samples had a mean of 255,043 productive templates and around 90,000 productive rearrangements. General study points: The clonality rise at ibrutinib response reflected private clonotype expansion.

Profiling relied on immunoSEQ multiplex PCR, and the TCRdb table lists in-frame clones only, not all of them. The sample shows about 140,000 clones, 75% to 85% of them seen only once. V and J are TRBV11-3 and TRBJ1-1, with 7 nucleotides matching TRBD1. Sequenced material: PBMCs, taken after 36 months of ibrutinib treatment. The source of this sequence is a human donor with chronic lymphocytic leukemia. CDR3 nucleotides: TGTGCCAGCAGCCAAAGATCCGGGACAGCAACTGAAGCTTTCTTT. It encodes CASSQRSGTATEAFF. Full variable domain (remainder filled in from reference TRBV11-3 and TRBJ1-1): EAGVVQSPRYKIIEKKQPVAFWCNPISGHNTLYWYLQNLGQGPELLIRYENEEAVDDSQLPKDRFSAERLKGVDSTLKIQPAELGDSAVYLCASSQRSGTATEAFFGQGTRLTVV.